The 17 T cell receptor beta chains reported below all come from one sample, sequenced in a study of metastatic and nonmetastatic thyroid tumors. Via MiXCR, TCRdb re-called the PCR reads. This repertoire shows under 30,000 clones, under 25% found once; its top ten account for about 2.5%. Nobody among the patients had been given any treatment before thyroid surgery. The source material was blood. The receptors come from a female donor with papillary thyroid cancer or a benign thyroid nodule (not recorded which). Some clones in this sample may be carry-over from other donors' samples.

A single count supports this clone. The junction departs from the called germline gene at one end, perhaps through a read error. The CDR3 DNA follows: TGTGCCAACTCACCAACAGTGGGGTCTATTGGCTACACCTTC. This codes for CANSPTVGSIGYTF. The chain uses TRBV18 and TRBJ1-2; no firm D call. Germline lookup yields CDR1 KGHSH and CDR2 LQKENI. This CDR3 is built from 14 residues.

For this clone: A clone one base away is much larger, so this may be a read error. The V gene is TRBV5-6, the J gene TRBJ2-5; D could derive from TRBD1 or TRBD2 (5 bases each). V was shortened by 6 bases and J by 4 bases, with 16 bases between the two germline ends. This CDR3 region has 14 residues. CDR1 and CDR2 from the germline V gene are SGHDT and YYEEEE. The CDR3 coding sequence is TGTGCCAGCATCCCCCGCTATGGGGGAGAGACCCAGTACTTC. This gives the protein CASIPRYGGETQYF. The whole variable domain, remainder taken from reference TRBV5-6 and TRBJ2-5, is DAGVTQSPTHLIKTRGQQVTLRCSPKSGHDTVSWYQQALGQGPQFIFQYYEEEERQRGNFPDRFSGHQFPNYSSELNVNALLLGDSALYLCASIPRYGGETQYFGPGTRLLVL.

With respect to this clone: The CDR3 does not close with the conserved phenylalanine or tryptophan, likely indicating a read error. The rearrangement links TRBV2 to TRBJ2-3, with a possible D match to TRBD2 (6 bases). Germline V CDR1 and CDR2: SNHLY, FYNNEI. The CDR3 runs to 11 residues. The V end lost 7 bases, the J end lost 9 bases, and 11 bases lay between the germline ends. The CDR3 sequence: CASMGGGTQYV. Written as DNA, the CDR3 is TGTGCCAGCATGGGAGGTGGCACGCAGTATGTT.

About this clone itself: The CDR3 carries no conserved terminal phenylalanine or tryptophan, so it likely arises from a read error. The chain uses TRBV5-1 and TRBJ2-7; tentatively, D is TRBD1 (7 bases). This CDR3 region has 14 residues. Germline V gene data show CDR1 as SGHRS and CDR2 as YFSETQ. The CDR3 nucleotides are TGCGCCAGGAGCTTGGCAGGGGGGTCCTACGAGCAGTACCTC. This codes for CARSLAGGSYEQYL.

The chain carries TRBV6-1 and TRBJ2-2; 7 bases line up with TRBD2. Germline lookup yields CDR1 MNHNS and CDR2 SASEGT. CDR3 length equals 17 residues. Trimming took 8 bases from V and 5 from J; bases not matched to a gene: 17. CDR3 sequence reads: CASGPRTGGRRTGELFF. Written as DNA, the CDR3 is TGTGCCAGCGGCCCCCGGACGGGCGGGAGACGGACCGGGGAGCTGTTTTTT.

The chain uses TRBV28 and TRBJ1-1; TRBD1 might be the D (6 bases). The V end was cut by 6 bases, the J end by 5 bases, with 16 bases between. This CDR3 contains 14 residues. Germline CDR1 and CDR2: MDHEN and SYDVKM. Here the CDR3 reads CASSRQGLNTEAFF. The CDR3 DNA reads TGTGCCAGCAGCAGGCAGGGGCTTAATACTGAAGCTTTCTTT.

For this clone: Germline is not matched at one junction end, which may reflect a read error. The rearrangement links TRBV7-4 to TRBJ1-2, with a tentative D call TRBD1 (5 bases). The CDR3 is made up of 13 amino acids. Germline V gene data show CDR1 as SGHVT and CDR2 as SQSDAQ. CDR3 loop: CARSLRARGAYTF. CDR3 in DNA: TGTGCCAGGAGCTTACGGGCAAGGGGTGCCTACACCTTC. The full variable domain, rest sourced from reference TRBV7-4 and TRBJ1-2, is GAGVSQSPRYKVAKRGRDVALRCDSISGHVTLYWYRQTLGQGSEVLTYSQSDAQRDKSGRPSGRFSAERPERSVSTLKIQRTEQGDSAVYLCARSLRARGAYTFGSGTRLTVV.

This clone showed up many times. A much larger clone sits a single nucleotide away, making a read error possible. The V and J genes are TRBV2 and TRBJ2-1, with TRBD2 identical over 11 bases. This CDR3 has 16 amino acids. The ends lost 5 bases at V and 7 bases at J; junction bases unmatched: 10. The germline CDR1 and CDR2 sequences are SNHLY and FYNNEI. In DNA, the CDR3 is TGTGCCAGCAGTACTACACTAGCGGGAGCGATTAATGAGCAGTTCTTC. As protein: CASSTTLAGAINEQFF.

The chain carries TRBV29-1 and TRBJ2-1; D remains ambiguous. The CDR3 is made up of 10 amino acids. V lost 2 bases and J 5 bases, leaving 1 base between the germline ends. Germline-derived CDR1 and CDR2 are SQVTM and ANQGSEA. Here the CDR3 reads CSVENNEQFF. In DNA, the CDR3 is TGCAGCGTTGAAAACAATGAGCAGTTCTTC.

This clone was seen a few times. The rearrangement joins TRBV28 to TRBJ1-6; possible D gene TRBD1, 6 bases. V lost 6 bases and J lost 11, with 29 bases in between. The CDR3 spans 18 residues. The germline V gene encodes CDR1 MDHEN and CDR2 SYDVKM. The CDR3 DNA reads TGTGCCAGCAGCCCTGGTACAGTGGGGGCTTTAGGAGGTACACCCCTCCACTTT. Amino acids: CASSPGTVGALGGTPLHF.

This clone is classed as medium-sized (0.01 to 0.1%). The chain links TRBV6-4 to TRBJ2-7; D unclear. The CDR3 consists of 12 residues. Trimming removed 0 bases at V and 11 bases at J, with 11 bases between. Germline CDR1 and CDR2: MRHNA and SNTAGT. CDR3 nucleotide sequence: TGTGCCAGCAGTGACTCGAATCGGGCGGAGTACTTC. Translated, it gives CASSDSNRAEYF.

In its sample, this clone was seen a few times. CDR3 sequence reads: CASSAPGLETQYF. The CDR3 DNA reads TGTGCCAGCAGCGCCCCCGGGTTAGAGACCCAGTACTTC. The rearrangement links TRBV6-1 to TRBJ2-5; D is unresolved. Germline V gene data show CDR1 as MNHNS and CDR2 as SASEGT. The CDR3 is 13 residues long. Deletions cut 6 bases from V and 4 bases from J, with 12 bases between.

This clone has ten or more counts. The chain joins TRBV30 to TRBJ1-4, with D possibly being TRBD1 (5 bases). This CDR3 comprises 14 residues. With 3 bases removed from V and 7 bases from J, the gap between germline ends came to 15 bases. In germline, CDR1 is GTSNPN, CDR2 SVGIG (reference sequence). The CDR3 region has the DNA TGTGCCTGGAGGAGACAGCCACCACCTGAAAAACTGTTTTTT. Residues: CAWRRQPPPEKLFF.

This clone is labeled as medium-sized. This CDR3 is CASSFPGEIQGYTGELFF. Here the CDR3 DNA reads TGTGCCAGCAGCTTTCCGGGGGAAATACAGGGGTACACCGGGGAGCTGTTTTTT. The V and J genes are TRBV7-2 and TRBJ2-2; tentative D call: TRBD1 (7 bases). This CDR3 contains 18 residues. The germline V and J ends were trimmed by 3 bases and 3 bases, with 20 bases remaining between them. Germline V gene sequence: CDR1 SGHTA, CDR2 FQGNSA.

V gene TRBV19 combines with J gene TRBJ2-1; D is perhaps TRBD1 (5 bases). CDR1 and CDR2 from the germline V gene are LNHDA and SQIVND (reference sequence). This CDR3 is built from 14 residues. The V gene lost 6 bases and the J gene lost 5 bases, with 14 bases spanning the gap. This CDR3 is CASSIRGHDNEQFF. The CDR3 bases are TGTGCCAGTAGCATTCGAGGACATGACAATGAGCAGTTCTTC.

This clone came up many times. The genes are TRBV2 and TRBJ1-1, with no clear D. V lost 9 bases to trimming and J lost 3 bases, with 5 bases between them. The V gene's germline CDR1 is SNHLY and CDR2 FYNNEI. CDR3 size: 10 residues. The CDR3 DNA is TGTGCCAGTATGGACACTGAAGCTTTCTTT. Its translation: CASMDTEAFF.

This clone showed up many times. The chain employs TRBV29-1 and TRBJ1-4, with a weak D call TRBD1 (6 bases). This CDR3 region has 13 residues. Germline loops: CDR1 SQVTM, CDR2 ANQGSEA. Deletions cut 7 bases from V and 4 bases from J, with 13 bases between. The CDR3 bases are TGCAGCGCCGTGACAGGATATAATGAAAAACTGTTTTTT. This gives the protein CSAVTGYNEKLFF.